This record looks at one T cell receptor beta chain sequence and its context. Its target is unknown. This entry comes from a study of shared clonotypes between healthy human individuals. The V gene lost 2 bases and the J gene lost 6 bases, with 14 bases spanning the gap. The CDR3 is 15 amino acids. Germline CDR1 and CDR2: SGHVS and FQNEAQ. CD4+ cells underwent separation, giving CD45RA+ naive and CD45RA-negative memory subsets. The protocol was immunoSEQ multiplex PCR, while the TCRdb copy is restricted to in-frame clones and leaves out a portion. The sample contains approximately 500,000 clones, 90% to 96% of which appear only once. Study results and caveats: The sharing of about 5% of naive CD4 clonotypes was seen across a handful of donors.

This chain joins TRBV7-8 and TRBJ2-1; tentative D call: TRBD2 (6 bases). The TCR comes from a woman under 40 in good health. Input material: naive CD4+ T cells sorted from blood. Subset given: CD45RA+ positively selected. CDR3 sequence reads: CASSLQRVSVNEQFF. As DNA, the CDR3 is TGTGCCAGCAGCTTACAGCGGGTTTCGGTCAATGAGCAGTTCTTC.